The 28 T cell receptor beta chains listed next were all sequenced from one sample in a study of cytomegalovirus exposure and HLA in healthy donors. Primers: 60 Vbeta forward and 13 Jbeta reverse. The table came from immunoSEQ multiplex PCR; TCRdb's copy has only in-frame clones and leaves some out. The table has under 150,000 clones, about 79% seen once. The specimen was PBMCs. These receptors originate from a male donor in good health and CMV-seronegative.

The chain joins TRBV2 to TRBJ1-1; no definite D call. The CDR3 length is 13 residues. CDR1 and CDR2 from the germline V gene are SNHLY and FYNNEI. Trimming cost V 1 base and J 1 base, with 4 bases left between them. CDR3 in amino acids: CASSEGANTEAFF. The CDR3 DNA is TGTGCCAGCAGTGAAGGGGCGAACACTGAAGCTTTCTTT.

The chain recombines TRBV2 with TRBJ2-7; possible D gene TRBD1, 5 bases. The germline gives CDR1 SNHLY, CDR2 FYNNEI. This CDR3 contains 14 residues. V was clipped by 3 bases and J by 7 bases, with 16 bases between them. For the CDR3, the DNA is TGTGCCAGCAGTGACCCAAGGGGTCTAGGGGAGCAGTACTTC. As protein: CASSDPRGLGEQYF.

V usage is TRBV6-5 and J usage is TRBJ2-7; D perhaps matches TRBD1 (5 bases). Germline CDR1 reads MNHEY; CDR2 reads SVGAGI. The CDR3 is 14 amino acids. With 5 bases removed from V and 2 bases from J, the gap between germline ends came to 13 bases. The CDR3 loop reads CASSTRTTPYEQYF. In DNA, the CDR3 is TGTGCCAGCAGTACAAGGACAACCCCCTACGAGCAGTACTTC.

This clone turned up a few times. The J gene is TRBJ1-4, the V gene TRBV5-1, with D perhaps matching TRBD1 (6 bases). V gave up 5 bases and J gave up 0 bases, with 11 bases separating them. Germline assignment: CDR1 SGHRS and CDR2 YFSETQ. CDR3 size: 15 residues. CDR3 in amino acids: CASSPEGATNEKLFF. CDR3 coding DNA: TGCGCCAGCAGTCCAGAGGGGGCAACTAATGAAAAACTGTTTTTT.

The rearrangement joins TRBV5-6 to TRBJ2-7, with D perhaps matching TRBD2 (5 bases). Germline V gene data show CDR1 as SGHDT and CDR2 as YYEEEE. V lost 1 base and J lost 4, with 12 bases in between. The CDR3 covers 14 residues. This chain's CDR3 is CASSLQVPGYEQYF. The CDR3 nucleotides are TGTGCCAGCAGCTTGCAGGTCCCGGGGTACGAGCAGTACTTC. Complete variable domain (other parts from reference TRBV5-6 and TRBJ2-7): DAGVTQSPTHLIKTRGQQVTLRCSPKSGHDTVSWYQQALGQGPQFIFQYYEEEERQRGNFPDRFSGHQFPNYSSELNVNALLLGDSALYLCASSLQVPGYEQYFGPGTRLTVT.

The rearrangement uses TRBV7-9 and TRBJ2-1, with D possibly matching TRBD2 (6 bases). The CDR3 is 14 residues long. The germline CDR1 and CDR2 sequences are SEHNR and FQNEAQ (reference sequence). V lost 1 base, J lost 9 bases, and 13 bases lay in between. This CDR3 reads CASSLVGGWIEQFF. The CDR3 nucleotides read TGTGCCAGCAGCTTAGTTGGGGGGTGGATTGAGCAGTTCTTC.

The chain carries TRBV5-4 and TRBJ1-1, with a tentative D call TRBD1 (5 bases). V lost 4 bases and J 0 bases, leaving 16 bases between the germline ends. The length of the CDR3 is 16 residues. Per germline, CDR1 SGHNT and CDR2 YYREEE (reference sequence). The CDR3 coding sequence is TGTGCCAGCAGCGTGGAAGAGTCCAGGGTGAACACTGAAGCTTTCTTT. Protein product: CASSVEESRVNTEAFF.

Notes on this clone: An end of the junction does not agree with germline; a read error may underlie this. This sample also contains other DNA sequences that code for the same CDR3. This chain joins TRBV6-4 and TRBJ2-7, with 9 bases matching TRBD2. The CDR3 runs 16 residues. Germline assignment: CDR1 MRHNA and CDR2 SNTAGT. CDR3 sequence: CASSPVSSGTYYEQYF. The CDR3 DNA is TGTGCCAGCAGTCCAGTTTCTAGCGGGACCTACTACGAGCAATACTTC.

The chain carries TRBV5-5 and TRBJ1-1; 8 bases agree with TRBD1. Germline V gene sequence: CDR1 SGHKS, CDR2 YYEKEE (reference sequence). The ends lost 3 bases at V and 6 bases at J; junction bases unmatched: 7. The CDR3 contains 14 residues. CDR3 bases: TGTGCCAGCAGCTGGACGGGGACAGGTGCTGAAGCTTTCTTT. It encodes CASSWTGTGAEAFF.

The J gene is TRBJ1-1, the V gene TRBV4-3, with D perhaps TRBD1 (5 bases). V lost 1 base and J 4 bases, leaving 10 bases between the germline ends. Germline V gene sequence: CDR1 LGHNA, CDR2 YSLEER. The CDR3 sequence is 14 residues long. DNA for the CDR3: TGCGCCAGCAGCCAAGGAACAGGTACCACTGAAGCTTTCTTT. Protein: CASSQGTGTTEAFF.

V gene TRBV9 combines with J gene TRBJ2-3, with TRBD2 matching 9 bases. The CDR3 spans 15 residues. Germline V gene sequence: CDR1 SGDLS, CDR2 YYNGEE. With 6 bases clipped from V and 8 bases from J, the junction kept 13 bases outside the gene matches. CDR3 coding DNA: TGTGCCAGCACGGGTCTAGCGGGACCGCGGGGTACGCAGTATTTT. Protein product: CASTGLAGPRGTQYF.

The chain has TRBV20-1 and TRBJ1-1, with D unclear. Deletions cut 5 bases from V and 7 bases from J, with 11 bases between. The CDR3 runs to 11 residues. Germline values: CDR1 DFQATT, CDR2 SNEGSKA (reference sequence). CDR3 amino acids: CSAPNGGEAFF. The CDR3 coding sequence is TGCAGTGCTCCTAATGGAGGTGAAGCTTTCTTT.

This clone has just a few counts. The gene calls are TRBV6-4 and TRBJ1-5, with D perhaps matching TRBD1 (6 bases). V shed 9 bases and J shed 2 bases, with 14 bases lying between them. This CDR3 has 14 residues. From germline, CDR1 is MRHNA and CDR2 SNTAGT. CDR3 sequence (DNA): TGTGCCAGTTCATCGGGGGGCGGCAATCAGCCCCAGCATTTT. Its protein product is CASSSGGGNQPQHF.

The chain is built from TRBV19 and TRBJ2-7; weak D call: TRBD2 (5 bases). The CDR3 runs to 14 residues. Germline lookup yields CDR1 LNHDA and CDR2 SQIVND (reference sequence). Trimming shortened V by 8 bases and J by 0 bases, and 14 bases separated the two germline ends. The CDR3: CASSLTGSSYEQYF. The CDR3 DNA reads as TGTGCCAGTTCTCTCACGGGGAGCTCCTACGAGCAGTACTTC.

Only a few counts were recorded for this clone. V gene TRBV6-5 combines with J gene TRBJ2-5; tentative D call: TRBD2 (5 bases). Germline V CDR1 and CDR2: MNHEY, SVGAGI. The CDR3 contains 15 residues. V was pared by 0 bases and J by 5 bases, with 13 bases between. CDR3 residues: CASSYSNGGSETQYF. CDR3 bases: TGTGCCAGCAGTTACTCGAATGGCGGGTCGGAGACCCAGTACTTC.

The chain couples TRBV7-3 to TRBJ2-6; D is possibly TRBD2 (7 bases). From germline, CDR1 is SGHTA and CDR2 FQGTGA. The V gene lost 0 bases and the J gene lost 2 bases, with 8 bases spanning the gap. This CDR3 spans 16 amino acids. Here the CDR3 DNA reads TGTGCCAGCAGCTTAACAGGGGGGGCTGGGGCCAACGTCCTGACTTTC. It encodes CASSLTGGAGANVLTF.

The chain combines TRBV7-9 with TRBJ1-1, with D hard to call. Germline V gene lookup returns CDR1 SEHNR and CDR2 FQNEAQ (reference sequence). The CDR3 runs to 12 residues. Trimming took 1 base from V and 13 from J, leaving 13 bases between them. CDR3 sequence reads: CASSLVSGEVFF. DNA of the CDR3: TGTGCCAGCAGCTTAGTTTCGGGAGAGGTTTTCTTT. Together with reference TRBV7-9 and TRBJ1-1, the CDR3 gives the full variable domain: DTGVSQNPRHKITKRGQNVTFRCDPISEHNRLYWYRQTLGQGPEFLTYFQNEAQLEKSRLLSDRFSAERPKGSFSTLEIQRTEQGDSAMYLCASSLVSGEVFFGQGTRLTVV.

Only a few counts were recorded for this clone. This chain connects TRBV6-6 to TRBJ1-1, with 9 bases identical to TRBD1. Germline CDR1 is MNHNY and CDR2 is SVGAGI (reference sequence). J gave up 3 bases and V 7 bases, and 12 bases lay outside the gene matches. The CDR3 spans 16 residues. In DNA form, the CDR3 reads TGTGCCAGCAACCCGGTTACGGGACAGGGATACACTGAAGCTTTCTTT. Its translation is CASNPVTGQGYTEAFF.

The V gene is TRBV30, the J gene TRBJ2-7; 7 bases agree with TRBD2. Unmatched junction bases numbered 10, after V lost 2 bases and J lost 9 bases. The CDR3 is 13 amino acids. Germline V gives CDR1 GTSNPN, CDR2 SVGIG (reference sequence). In DNA form, the CDR3 reads TGTGCCTGGAGTTTAGACGAGGGAGGGCGGCAGTACTTC. This translates into CAWSLDEGGRQYF.

This clone occurred a few times. Other nucleotide sequences from this sample produce the same CDR3. The chain carries TRBV18 and TRBJ2-3, with D possibly TRBD2 on 7 matching bases. Germline CDR1 is KGHSH and CDR2 is LQKENI. This CDR3 comprises 15 residues. Trimming pared 2 bases from V and 2 bases from J, leaving 11 bases between. The CDR3 bases are TGTGCCAGCTCACCAAGGGGGGGCTACACAGATACGCAGTATTTT. The encoded protein is CASSPRGGYTDTQYF.

CDR3 sequence reads: CASSNSGPQETQYF. The CDR3 coding sequence is TGTGCCAGCAGCAATAGCGGCCCACAAGAGACCCAGTACTTC. This chain joins TRBV6-5 and TRBJ2-5; TRBD2 might be the D (6 bases). V lost 6 bases to trimming and J lost 2 bases, with 13 bases between them. The CDR3 extends over 14 amino acids. In germline, CDR1 is MNHEY, CDR2 SVGAGI.

The chain recombines TRBV27 with TRBJ2-7; D is possibly TRBD2 (6 bases). V lost 2 bases and J 5 bases, leaving 13 bases between the germline ends. The length of the CDR3 is 14 residues. CDR1 is MNHEY and CDR2 is SMNVEV in the germline V gene (reference sequence). The CDR3 DNA reads as TGTGCCAGCAGTTTAGGGAGTAGCGGCAACGAGCAGTACTTC. It yields the protein CASSLGSSGNEQYF.

The chain couples TRBV27 to TRBJ1-1; no definite D call. The CDR3 loop spans 14 amino acids. CDR1 is MNHEY and CDR2 is SMNVEV in the germline V gene (reference sequence). V lost 4 bases to trimming and J lost 4 bases, with 13 bases between them. The CDR3 spells CASSWTGGGTEAFF. The CDR3 DNA reads as TGTGCCAGCAGTTGGACGGGCGGAGGCACTGAAGCTTTCTTT.

This clone was observed once. This chain's CDR3 is CASSPDLEETQYF. The CDR3 bases are TGTGCCAGTAGTCCCGACTTAGAAGAGACCCAGTACTTC. This rearrangement joins TRBV19 to TRBJ2-5; D is uncertain. This CDR3 has 13 amino acids. CDR1 is LNHDA, CDR2 SQIVND, per germline (reference sequence). Trimming stripped 5 bases from V and 3 bases from J, with 10 bases between.

This clone was detected only a few times. This chain connects TRBV27 to TRBJ2-3, with D hard to call. The length of the CDR3 is 14 residues. CDR1 is MNHEY, CDR2 SMNVEV, per germline (reference sequence). The V end was cut by 1 base, the J end by 4 bases, with 9 bases between. In nucleotides, the CDR3 is TGTGCCAGCAGTTTATTTCAGCAGGCAGATACGCAGTATTTT. Translation: CASSLFQQADTQYF.

This clone was seen only a few times. The J gene is TRBJ1-1, the V gene TRBV10-3, with D possibly matching TRBD1 (5 bases). There are 15 residues in the CDR3. Trimming took 2 bases from V and 0 from J, leaving 10 bases between them. CDR1 ENHRY and CDR2 SYGVKD come from the germline V gene. The CDR3 nucleotides are TGTGCCATCAGTGAGGTCGGGGGGATGAACACTGAAGCTTTCTTT. This translates into CAISEVGGMNTEAFF.

The rearrangement joins TRBV18 to TRBJ2-2, with 7 bases lining up with TRBD1. Germline CDR1 KGHSH, CDR2 LQKENI. The CDR3 extends over 15 amino acids. V lost 5 bases, J lost 2 bases, and 5 bases stayed unmatched. CDR3: CASSYDRANTGELFF. The CDR3 nucleotides are TGTGCCAGCTCATACGACAGGGCCAACACCGGGGAGCTGTTTTTT.

This chain links TRBV6-5 with TRBJ2-4; D may be TRBD2 (6 bases). The CDR3 is made up of 16 amino acids. Looked up from germline, CDR1 is MNHEY and CDR2 is SVGAGI. Trimming stripped 1 base from V and 8 bases from J, with 18 bases between. The DNA of the CDR3 is TGTGCCAGCAGTTACTACGCCGGGACCCCGGGGGACATTCAGTACTTC. Its protein is CASSYYAGTPGDIQYF.